Listed below are T cell receptor beta chains from one sample, sequenced in a study of T cell changes during pregnancy in multiple sclerosis. The data were produced by immunoSEQ multiplex PCR, yet TCRdb's version contains in-frame clones alone and is incomplete. The sample yields tens of thousands of clones, 80% to 90% seen once. This specimen was CD4+ T cells from peripheral blood mononuclear cells, taken in the second trimester of pregnancy. Receptors were obtained from a female donor with multiple sclerosis, enrolled in a pregnancy study. The CDR3 runs from the conserved cysteine through the conserved F or W. The order of the fields is V gene, J gene, D gene, clone size, CDR3 protein, CDR3 DNA. The D gene is left open where the match is weak. Clone size, where shown, is once, few, many, or a class for clones that have expanded.

>TRBV6-6|TRBJ2-5|-|-
CASSYSSLETQYF
TGTGCCAGCAGTTACTCGAGTCTCGAGACCCAGTACTTC
>TRBV6-4|TRBJ2-2|-|-
CASSDSGLNTGELFF
TGTGCCAGCAGTGACTCGGGACTGAACACCGGGGAGCTGTTTTTT
>TRBV6-5|TRBJ1-1|TRBD1|-
CASSHDRVWAEAFF
TGTGCCAGCAGTCATGACAGGGTTTGGGCTGAAGCTTTCTTT
>TRBV9|TRBJ1-2|TRBD1|-
CASSTGERTGGYTF
TGTGCCAGCAGCACAGGGGAGAGGACAGGTGGCTACACCTTC
>TRBV6-1|TRBJ2-1|TRBD2|-
CASSEMGSGSNNEQFF
TGTGCCAGCAGTGAAATGGGTAGCGGGAGTAACAATGAGCAGTTCTTC
>TRBV13|TRBJ2-2|TRBD2|once
CASSLGRETTGELFF
TGTGCCAGCAGCTTAGGGCGGGAGACCACCGGGGAGCTGTTTTTT
>TRBV6-5|TRBJ1-5|-|-
CASSYSLYSNQPQHF
TGTGCCAGCAGTTACTCGTTGTATAGCAATCAGCCCCAGCATTTT
>TRBV7-9|TRBJ2-7|TRBD1|-
CASRPKTGGEQYF
TGTGCCAGCAGACCAAAGACAGGGGGCGAGCAGTACTTC
>TRBV7-9|TRBJ2-5|-|once
CASSLGFQQETQYF
TGTGCCAGCAGCTTAGGCTTCCAGCAAGAGACCCAGTACTTC
>TRBV18|TRBJ1-5|TRBD1|-
CASSLVYRGNQPQHF
TGTGCCAGCTCACTCGTCTACAGGGGTAATCAGCCCCAGCATTTT
>TRBV28|TRBJ2-5|TRBD2|-
CASSQGGETQYF
TGTGCCAGCAGTCAGGGAGGGGAGACCCAGTACTTC
>TRBV25-1|TRBJ2-3|TRBD1|-
CASSEDRGLTDTQYF
TGTGCCAGCAGTGAGGACAGGGGGCTTACAGATACGCAGTATTTT
>TRBV5-1|TRBJ2-5|TRBD1|-
CASSRGQVQETQYF
TGCGCCAGCAGCCGGGGACAGGTACAAGAGACCCAGTACTTC
>TRBV18|TRBJ2-3|-|-
CASSPARSTDTQYF
TGTGCCAGCTCACCGGCTAGGAGCACAGATACGCAGTATTTT
>TRBV27|TRBJ1-2|-|-
CASSFDWTERDGYTF
TGTGCCAGCAGTTTCGATTGGACAGAGAGGGATGGCTACACCTTC
>TRBV11-3|TRBJ2-1|-|-
CASSLGWSHKVNEQFF
TGTGCCAGCAGCTTAGGGTGGAGCCATAAAGTCAATGAGCAGTTCTTC
>TRBV6-6|TRBJ2-7|TRBD2|-
CAFRETREGEQYF
TGTGCATTCAGGGAGACAAGGGAGGGCGAGCAGTACTTC
>TRBV4-2|TRBJ1-4|TRBD1|-
CASSQAVKQGDEKLFF
TGTGCCAGCAGCCAAGCGGTGAAACAGGGGGACGAAAAACTGTTTTTT
>TRBV2|TRBJ2-7|TRBD1|-
CASSVGQGANEQYF
TGTGCCAGCAGTGTGGGACAGGGGGCCAACGAGCAGTACTTC
>TRBV7-2|TRBJ2-3|TRBD2|-
CASSLNSGSGRVDTQYF
TGTGCCAGCAGCTTAAACTCTGGTAGCGGGAGAGTGGATACGCAGTATTTT
>TRBV4-1|TRBJ2-3|-|-
CASSQGTVLTDTQYF
TGCGCCAGCAGCCAAGGGACTGTACTCACAGATACGCAGTATTTT
>TRBV7-2|TRBJ1-5|-|once
CASSLAGQLNQPQHF
TGTGCCAGCAGCTTAGCGGGGCAGCTCAATCAGCCCCAGCATTTT
>TRBV20-1|TRBJ1-5|-|-
CSASGNQPQHF
TGCAGTGCTAGCGGGAATCAGCCCCAGCATTTT